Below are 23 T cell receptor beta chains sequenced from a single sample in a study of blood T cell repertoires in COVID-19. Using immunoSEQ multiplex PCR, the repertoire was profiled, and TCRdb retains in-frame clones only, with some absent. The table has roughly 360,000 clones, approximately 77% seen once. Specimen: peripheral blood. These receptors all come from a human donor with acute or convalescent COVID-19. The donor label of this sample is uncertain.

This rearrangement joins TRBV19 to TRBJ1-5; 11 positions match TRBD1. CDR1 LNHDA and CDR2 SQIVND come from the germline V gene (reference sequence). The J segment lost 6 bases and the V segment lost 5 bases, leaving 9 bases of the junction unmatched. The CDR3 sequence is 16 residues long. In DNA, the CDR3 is TGTGCCAGTAGTGCATGGGGACAGGGGGATGCTCAGCCCCAGCATTTT. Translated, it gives CASSAWGQGDAQPQHF.

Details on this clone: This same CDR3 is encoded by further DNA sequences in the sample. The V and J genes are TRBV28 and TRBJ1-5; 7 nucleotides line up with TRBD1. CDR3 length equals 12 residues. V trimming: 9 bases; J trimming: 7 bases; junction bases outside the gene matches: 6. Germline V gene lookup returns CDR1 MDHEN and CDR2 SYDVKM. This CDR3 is CASRQGSQPQHF. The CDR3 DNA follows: TGTGCCAGTAGACAGGGCAGCCAGCCCCAGCATTTT.

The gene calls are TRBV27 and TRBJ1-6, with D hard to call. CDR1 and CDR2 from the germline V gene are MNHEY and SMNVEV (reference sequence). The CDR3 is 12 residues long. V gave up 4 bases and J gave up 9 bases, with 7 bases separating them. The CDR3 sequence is CASSSPGSPLHF. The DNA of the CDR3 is TGTGCCAGCAGTTCCCCGGGTTCACCCCTCCACTTT.

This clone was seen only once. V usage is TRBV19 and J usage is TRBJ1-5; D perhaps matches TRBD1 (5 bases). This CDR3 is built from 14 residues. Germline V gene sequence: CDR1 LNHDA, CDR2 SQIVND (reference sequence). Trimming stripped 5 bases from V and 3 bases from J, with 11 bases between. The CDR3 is CASSRPGLNQPQHF. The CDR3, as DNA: TGTGCCAGTAGTCGACCGGGACTCAATCAGCCCCAGCATTTT.

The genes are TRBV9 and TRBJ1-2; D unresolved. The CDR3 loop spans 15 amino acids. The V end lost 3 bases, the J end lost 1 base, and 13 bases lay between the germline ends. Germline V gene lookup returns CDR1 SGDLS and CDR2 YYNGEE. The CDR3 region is CASSARGRDNYGYTF. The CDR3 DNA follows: TGTGCCAGCAGCGCCCGTGGGAGGGATAACTATGGCTACACCTTC.

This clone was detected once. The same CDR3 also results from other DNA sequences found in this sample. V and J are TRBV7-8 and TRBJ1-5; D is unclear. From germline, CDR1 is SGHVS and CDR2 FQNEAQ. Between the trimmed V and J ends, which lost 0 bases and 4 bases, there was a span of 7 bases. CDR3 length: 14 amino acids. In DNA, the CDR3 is TGTGCCAGCAGCTTAGCGGGCGGGAATCAGCCCCAGCATTTT. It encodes CASSLAGGNQPQHF.

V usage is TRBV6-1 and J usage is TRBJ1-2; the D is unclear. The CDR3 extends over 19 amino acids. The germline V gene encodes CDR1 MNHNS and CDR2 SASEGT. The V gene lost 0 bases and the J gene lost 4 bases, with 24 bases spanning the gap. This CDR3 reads CASSEASTAAEKRLYGYTF. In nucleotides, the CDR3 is TGTGCCAGCAGTGAAGCTTCGACTGCAGCAGAGAAAAGACTCTATGGCTACACCTTC.

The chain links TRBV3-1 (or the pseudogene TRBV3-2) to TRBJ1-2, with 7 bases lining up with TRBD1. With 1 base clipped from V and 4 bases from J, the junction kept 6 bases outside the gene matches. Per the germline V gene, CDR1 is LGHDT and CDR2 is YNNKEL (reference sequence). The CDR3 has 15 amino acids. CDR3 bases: TGTGCCAGCAGCCAAGGGGTGACAGGGTCCTATGGCTACACCTTC. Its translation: CASSQGVTGSYGYTF.

As DNA, the CDR3 is TGTGCCAGCAGTTCTAGGGGGGGCACTGAAGCTTTCTTT. Translated, it gives CASSSRGGTEAFF. The chain links TRBV6-1 to TRBJ1-1; D perhaps matches TRBD1 (6 bases). Trimming stripped 5 bases from V and 4 bases from J, with 11 bases between. The length of the CDR3 is 13 residues. Germline V gene data show CDR1 as MNHNS and CDR2 as SASEGT.

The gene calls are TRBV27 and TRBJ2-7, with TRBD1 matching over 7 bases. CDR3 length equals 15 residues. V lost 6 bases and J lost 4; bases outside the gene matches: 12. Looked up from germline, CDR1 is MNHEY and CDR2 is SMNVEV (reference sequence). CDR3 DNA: TGTGCCAGCAGACCTACAGGGGACAACCTTTACGAGCAGTACTTC. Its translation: CASRPTGDNLYEQYF.

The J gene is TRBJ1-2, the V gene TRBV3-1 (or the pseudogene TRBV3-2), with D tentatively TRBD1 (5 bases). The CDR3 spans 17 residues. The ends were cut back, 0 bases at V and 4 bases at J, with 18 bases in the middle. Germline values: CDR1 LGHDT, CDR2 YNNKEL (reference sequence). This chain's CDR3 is CASSQDYARGSGYGYTF. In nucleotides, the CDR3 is TGTGCCAGCAGCCAAGATTATGCAAGGGGATCAGGCTATGGCTACACCTTC.

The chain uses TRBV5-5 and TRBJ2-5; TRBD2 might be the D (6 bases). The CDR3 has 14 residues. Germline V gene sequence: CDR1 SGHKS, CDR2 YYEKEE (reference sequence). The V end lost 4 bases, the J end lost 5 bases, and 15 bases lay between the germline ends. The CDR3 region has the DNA TGTGCCAGCAGCCCCCGCGGGACGGCGGAGACCCAGTACTTC. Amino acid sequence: CASSPRGTAETQYF.

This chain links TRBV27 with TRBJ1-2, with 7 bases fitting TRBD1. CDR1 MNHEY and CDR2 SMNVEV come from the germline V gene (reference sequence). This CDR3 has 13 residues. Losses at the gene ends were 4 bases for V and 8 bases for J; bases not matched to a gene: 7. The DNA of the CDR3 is TGTGCCAGCAGTTACCGGGACAGTCGCGGCTACACCTTC. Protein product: CASSYRDSRGYTF.

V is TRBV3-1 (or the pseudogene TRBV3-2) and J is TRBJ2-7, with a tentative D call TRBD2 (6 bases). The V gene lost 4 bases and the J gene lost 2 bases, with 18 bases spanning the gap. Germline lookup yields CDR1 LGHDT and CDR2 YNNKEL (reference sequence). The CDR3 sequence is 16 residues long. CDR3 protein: CASSRRLVTYPYEQYF. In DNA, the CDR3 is TGTGCCAGCAGCCGCCGACTAGTAACTTATCCCTACGAGCAGTACTTC.

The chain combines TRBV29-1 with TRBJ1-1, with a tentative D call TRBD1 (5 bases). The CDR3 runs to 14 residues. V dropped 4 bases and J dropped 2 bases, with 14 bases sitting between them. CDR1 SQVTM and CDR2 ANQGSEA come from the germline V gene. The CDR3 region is CSVGGGTANTEAFF. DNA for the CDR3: TGCAGCGTTGGTGGAGGGACCGCCAACACTGAAGCTTTCTTT.

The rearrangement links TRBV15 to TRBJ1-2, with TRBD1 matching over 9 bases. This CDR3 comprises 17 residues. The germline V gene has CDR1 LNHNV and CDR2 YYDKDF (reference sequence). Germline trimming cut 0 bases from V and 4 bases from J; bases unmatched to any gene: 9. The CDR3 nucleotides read TGTGCCACCAGCAGAGATTGGGGGGACAGGGTGATCTATGGCTACACCTTC. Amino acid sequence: CATSRDWGDRVIYGYTF.

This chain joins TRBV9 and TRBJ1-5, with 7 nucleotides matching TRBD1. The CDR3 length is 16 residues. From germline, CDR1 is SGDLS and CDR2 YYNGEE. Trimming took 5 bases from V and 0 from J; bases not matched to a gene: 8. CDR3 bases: TGTGCCAGCAGTCGGGACAGCCACTTTAGCAATCAGCCCCAGCATTTT. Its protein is CASSRDSHFSNQPQHF. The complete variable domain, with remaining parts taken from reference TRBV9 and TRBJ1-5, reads DSGVTQTPKHLITATGQRVTLRCSPRSGDLSVYWYQQSLDQGLQFLIQYYNGEERAKGNILERFSAQQFPDLHSELNLSSLELGDSALYFCASSRDSHFSNQPQHFGDGTRLSIL.

In DNA, the CDR3 is TGCGCCAGCAGCACCCTAGCAACTAGCACAGATACGCAGTATTTT. It translates to CASSTLATSTDTQYF. The chain uses TRBV5-1 and TRBJ2-3; D is possibly TRBD2 (5 bases). The CDR3 contains 15 residues. The V end was cut by 4 bases, the J end by 0 bases, with 12 bases between. Germline V gene data show CDR1 as SGHRS and CDR2 as YFSETQ. The full variable domain, with the rest looked up from reference TRBV5-1 and TRBJ2-3, is KAGVTQTPRYLIKTRGQQVTLSCSPISGHRSVSWYQQTPGQGLQFLFEYFSETQRNKGNFPGRFSGRQFSNSRSEMNVSTLELGDSALYLCASSTLATSTDTQYFGPGTRLTVL.

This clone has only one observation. CDR3 bases: TGTGCCAGCAGCTTAGATGGAACGACAGGAGAAAAACTGTTTTTT. This codes for CASSLDGTTGEKLFF. The chain has TRBV7-2 and TRBJ1-4; tentatively, D is TRBD1 (6 bases). V was cut by 1 base and J by 8 bases, with 14 bases left in between. CDR1 and CDR2 from the germline V gene are SGHTA and FQGNSA. There are 15 residues in the CDR3.

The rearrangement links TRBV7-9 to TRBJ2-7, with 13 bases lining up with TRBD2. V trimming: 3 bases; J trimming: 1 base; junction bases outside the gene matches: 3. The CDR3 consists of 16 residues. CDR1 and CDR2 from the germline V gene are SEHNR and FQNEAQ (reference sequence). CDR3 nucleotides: TGTGCCAGCAGCTTCGGACTAGCGGGAGAATCCTACGAGCAGTACTTC. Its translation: CASSFGLAGESYEQYF. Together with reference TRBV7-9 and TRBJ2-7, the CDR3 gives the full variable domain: DTGVSQNPRHKITKRGQNVTFRCDPISEHNRLYWYRQTLGQGPEFLTYFQNEAQLEKSRLLSDRFSAERPKGSFSTLEIQRTEQGDSAMYLCASSFGLAGESYEQYFGPGTRLTVT.

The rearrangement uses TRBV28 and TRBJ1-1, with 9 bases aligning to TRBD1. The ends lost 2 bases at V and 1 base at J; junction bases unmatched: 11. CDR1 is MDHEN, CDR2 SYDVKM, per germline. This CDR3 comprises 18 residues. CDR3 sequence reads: CASSLAKDRGNWNTEAFF. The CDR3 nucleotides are TGTGCCAGCAGTTTAGCAAAGGACAGGGGAAATTGGAACACTGAAGCTTTCTTT.

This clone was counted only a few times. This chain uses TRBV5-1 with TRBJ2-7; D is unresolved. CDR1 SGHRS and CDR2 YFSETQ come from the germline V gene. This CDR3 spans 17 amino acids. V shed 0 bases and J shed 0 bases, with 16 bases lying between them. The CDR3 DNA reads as TGCGCCAGCAGCTTGGGCAGGATCAGCCGTAACTCCTACGAGCAGTACTTC. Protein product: CASSLGRISRNSYEQYF.

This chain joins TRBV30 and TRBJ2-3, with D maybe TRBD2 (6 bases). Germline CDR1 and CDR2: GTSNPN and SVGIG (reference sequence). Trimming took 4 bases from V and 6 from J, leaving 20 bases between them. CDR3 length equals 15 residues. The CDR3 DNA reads TGTGCCTGGAAAATCCCGGGAGCAACCCCGGATACGCAGTATTTT. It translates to CAWKIPGATPDTQYF.